This TCR beta chain emerged from a study of cytomegalovirus exposure and HLA in healthy donors. The study, taken as a whole, reports: In the 95 to 150 validation repertoires, a later analysis found that first-cohort TCR clusters tended to co-occur. Rare TCR sequences dominated, though some public TCRs recurred in many donors.

This clone was seen a handful of times. Its target is unknown. Sequenced by immunoSEQ multiplex PCR; TCRdb stores in-frame clones only, minus some. The top ten clones hold around 2.8% of a sample with around 200,000 clones, 84% of them seen once. The V gene end was trimmed by 7 bases and the J gene end by 5 bases; junction bases not matched to a gene: 5. The CDR3 covers 15 residues. CDR1 and CDR2 from the germline V gene are MNHNS and SASEGT. This sequence was found in a woman younger than 35 in good health and CMV-seropositive. This rearrangement joins TRBV6-1 to TRBJ2-2, with TRBD2 identical over 12 bases. Sequenced input: PBMCs. The DNA of the CDR3 is TGTGCCAGCATGATAACTAGCGGGGGGACCGGGGAGCTGTTTTTT. Residues: CASMITSGGTGELFF.